This TCR beta chain was recorded in a study of cytomegalovirus exposure and HLA in healthy donors. Germline V gives CDR1 MNHNS, CDR2 SASEGT. The CDR3 is 15 amino acids. V lost 5 bases and J lost 1; bases outside the gene matches: 2. A multiplex PCR was run with 60 Vbeta primers and 13 Jbeta primers. The authors' processing: Around 11 million shared chains were among around 80 million unique TCR beta chains counted in a later analysis. Generated by immunoSEQ multiplex PCR, the TCRdb table keeps only in-frame clones and is missing some. V, J and clone size are taken as reported in that table, and D and trimming were inferred from the DNA itself. Counted here are 130,000 to 150,000 clones, almost 80% occurring once; the ten biggest clones make up 6.5% to 8.5%.

What was sequenced was PBMCs. This clonotype originated in a woman between 35 and 50 years old in good health and CMV-seropositive. The chain employs TRBV6-1 and TRBJ2-5, with 12 nucleotides matching TRBD2. CDR3 sequence reads: CASSRTSGAQETQYF. CDR3 bases: TGTGCCAGCAGTAGGACTAGCGGGGCCCAAGAGACCCAGTACTTC.